This T cell receptor beta chain was recorded in a study of T-cell memory formation after mild COVID-19. 5'RACE primed at constant segments yielded TCR alpha and TCR beta cDNA libraries bearing sample barcodes and UMIs. TCRdb processed the 5' RACE reads anew with MiXCR; each CDR3 protein has one entry. The sample holds a few hundred thousand distinct CDR3 sequences, roughly 15% seen once. On this clonotype: Its cognate antigen is unknown.

Whole-study results and caveats: Later expanders leaned toward CD4+, whereas clones contracting from day 15 to 85 were balanced CD4/CD8. The main location of contracting CD4+ clones was CM and EM, and that of contracting CD8+ clones was EMRA.

The V and J ends lost 6 bases and 5 bases respectively, with 8 bases between them. Germline V gives CDR1 ENHRY, CDR2 SYGVKD. The CDR3 contains 12 residues. This receptor was taken from a man younger than 35 who had mild COVID-19 (a few samples of this study predate the infection). Cell type and time point are not known. V is TRBV10-3 and J is TRBJ2-1, with D unclear. Sequenced sample: PBMCs or a T cell subset sorted from them (not recorded which). This chain's CDR3 is CAIRQVDNEQFF. The CDR3 coding sequence is TGTGCCATCAGGCAGGTGGACAATGAGCAGTTCTTC.